Each of the 25 T cell receptor beta chains below was sequenced from the same sample in a study of cytomegalovirus exposure and HLA in healthy donors. Both 60 Vbeta primers and 13 Jbeta primers went into the PCR. Profiling relied on immunoSEQ multiplex PCR, and the TCRdb table lists in-frame clones only, not all of them. Of 130,000 or so clones in the sample, 70% to 75% were seen once. Sequenced sample: PBMCs. The receptors originated from a young man in good health and CMV-seronegative.

This rearrangement joins TRBV12-5 to TRBJ2-1, with D maybe TRBD2 (6 bases). V was shortened by 3 bases and J by 8 bases, with 20 bases between the two germline ends. CDR1 is LGHNT, CDR2 FRNRAP, per germline. The CDR3 runs 16 residues. The CDR3 nucleotides are TGTGCTAGTGGTTTCACTGCAGGGTCCCGCGGGGATGAGCAGTTCTTC. It specifies CASGFTAGSRGDEQFF.

Comments on this clone: Other DNA sequences in this specimen translate into the identical CDR3. The CDR3 sequence is CASSLGQGGEKLFF. Here the CDR3 DNA reads TGCGCCAGCAGCTTGGGACAGGGTGGAGAAAAACTGTTTTTT. V usage is TRBV5-1 and J usage is TRBJ1-4, with 7 positions matching TRBD1. J lost 8 bases, V lost 0 bases, and 4 bases had no gene match. The CDR3 length is 14 residues. In germline, CDR1 is SGHRS, CDR2 YFSETQ. Full variable domain (missing parts from reference TRBV5-1 and TRBJ1-4): KAGVTQTPRYLIKTRGQQVTLSCSPISGHRSVSWYQQTPGQGLQFLFEYFSETQRNKGNFPGRFSGRQFSNSRSEMNVSTLELGDSALYLCASSLGQGGEKLFFGSGTQLSVL.

The chain carries TRBV25-1 and TRBJ2-2, with 7 bases lining up with TRBD1. The CDR3 runs to 15 residues. The ends lost 1 base at V and 6 bases at J; junction bases unmatched: 5. Germline V CDR1 and CDR2: MGHDK, SYGVNS. In DNA form, the CDR3 reads TGTGCCAGCAGTGAATCTCGAAGGGGGCCCGGGGAGCTGTTTTTT. As protein: CASSESRRGPGELFF.

This clone was detected only a few times. V usage is TRBV11-3 and J usage is TRBJ2-1; 9 nucleotides line up with TRBD2. This CDR3 is built from 14 residues. The germline V gene encodes CDR1 SGHNT and CDR2 YENEEA. V shed 4 bases, J shed 4 bases, and the junction held 2 bases outside the gene matches. Here the CDR3 reads CASSSGLAYNEQFF. The CDR3 region has the DNA TGTGCCAGCAGCTCGGGACTAGCTTACAATGAGCAGTTCTTC.

The chain recombines TRBV18 with TRBJ1-5; D is perhaps TRBD1 (6 bases). The V and J ends lost 3 bases and 2 bases respectively, with 14 bases between them. Germline lookup yields CDR1 KGHSH and CDR2 LQKENI. The CDR3 loop spans 16 amino acids. This chain's CDR3 is CASSPDIGGGNQPQHF. DNA of the CDR3: TGTGCCAGCTCACCTGACATAGGGGGTGGCAATCAGCCCCAGCATTTT.

The V gene is TRBV6-5, the J gene TRBJ1-2; 7 bases fit TRBD1. The CDR3 is 14 amino acids. V shed 4 bases and J 2 bases; nucleotides not matched to a gene: 4. Germline CDR1 and CDR2: MNHEY and SVGAGI. The CDR3 DNA sequence: TGTGCCAGCAGTTCGTACAGGGGAAACTATGGCTACACCTTC. This translates into CASSSYRGNYGYTF.

The sample holds one count of this clone. The chain combines TRBV28 with TRBJ2-7, with 10 nucleotides matching TRBD1. From germline, CDR1 is MDHEN and CDR2 SYDVKM. This CDR3 has 18 residues. Trimming removed 3 bases from V and 2 bases from J; junction bases left unmatched: 13. CDR3 residues: CASSFHWTGQGLAYEQYF. The CDR3 DNA sequence: TGTGCCAGCAGTTTTCATTGGACGGGACAGGGGTTAGCCTACGAGCAGTACTTC.

This rearrangement joins TRBV5-1 to TRBJ2-1; 11 positions agree with TRBD2. Looked up from germline, CDR1 is SGHRS and CDR2 is YFSETQ. Unmatched junction bases numbered 12, after V lost 6 bases and J lost 1 base. The CDR3 is made up of 18 amino acids. CDR3 sequence reads: CASKRASGGLSSYNEQFF. The CDR3 DNA follows: TGCGCCAGCAAGAGAGCTAGCGGGGGGTTAAGTTCCTACAATGAGCAGTTCTTC. The full variable domain, in which reference TRBV5-1 and TRBJ2-1 provide the parts outside the CDR3, is KAGVTQTPRYLIKTRGQQVTLSCSPISGHRSVSWYQQTPGQGLQFLFEYFSETQRNKGNFPGRFSGRQFSNSRSEMNVSTLELGDSALYLCASKRASGGLSSYNEQFFGPGTRLTVL.

J is TRBJ1-2 and V is TRBV30, with D possibly being TRBD1 (5 bases). The V gene's germline CDR1 is GTSNPN and CDR2 SVGIG (reference sequence). V was shortened by 0 bases and J by 8 bases, with 16 bases between the two germline ends. The CDR3 has 14 amino acids. The CDR3 sequence: CAWSVTAYGGGYTF. CDR3 in DNA: TGTGCCTGGAGTGTGACAGCCTACGGGGGAGGCTACACCTTC.

J is TRBJ1-4 and V is TRBV28; D not resolved. Germline CDR1 is MDHEN and CDR2 is SYDVKM. V lost 5 bases and J 7 bases, leaving 14 bases between the germline ends. This CDR3 contains 14 residues. CDR3 residues: CASSVSQGGEKLFF. The CDR3 bases are TGTGCCAGCAGTGTCTCCCAAGGCGGTGAAAAACTGTTTTTT.

The rearrangement joins TRBV5-1 to TRBJ2-7, with 12 nucleotides matching TRBD1. Germline lookup yields CDR1 SGHRS and CDR2 YFSETQ. With V trimmed by 5 bases and J by 8 bases, 11 bases remained unmatched. This CDR3 is built from 15 residues. DNA for the CDR3: TGCGCCAGCAGTGACACCGGGACAGGGGGCTTCCAGCAGTACTTC. It yields the protein CASSDTGTGGFQQYF.

The gene calls are TRBV11-2 and TRBJ1-1; 8 nucleotides agree with TRBD1. Germline values: CDR1 SGHAT, CDR2 FQNNGV. Losses at the gene ends were 4 bases for V and 4 bases for J; bases not matched to a gene: 8. This CDR3 contains 15 residues. The CDR3 bases are TGTGCCAGCAGCTCGAACCACAGGGGGGCCACTGAAGCTTTCTTT. As protein: CASSSNHRGATEAFF.

The V call is TRBV4-1, the J call TRBJ2-7; TRBD2 aligns across 11 bases. The CDR3 covers 16 residues. Germline-derived CDR1 and CDR2 are MGHRA and YSYEKL. J was trimmed by 2 bases and V by 5 bases; bases with no gene match: 8. For the CDR3, the DNA is TGCGCCAGCAGCACCCAAACTAGCGGGGGCCCCTACGAGCAGTACTTC. Protein: CASSTQTSGGPYEQYF.

This chain connects TRBV4-2 to TRBJ1-4; D possibly corresponds to TRBD1 (5 bases). The CDR3 extends over 14 amino acids. Trimming stripped 1 base from V and 5 bases from J, with 8 bases between. Looked up from germline, CDR1 is LGHNA and CDR2 is YNFKEQ. The CDR3 coding sequence is TGTGCCAGCAGCCAAGGAACAGGAAATGAAAAACTGTTTTTT. Its protein product is CASSQGTGNEKLFF.

The chain uses TRBV11-2 and TRBJ2-5, with TRBD1 matching over 9 bases. Germline V CDR1 and CDR2: SGHAT, FQNNGV. The CDR3 has 15 amino acids. J was trimmed by 3 bases and V by 5 bases; bases with no gene match: 7. The CDR3 DNA is TGTGCCAGCAGCCAGGGACAGGGTATGGAAGAGACCCAGTACTTC. As protein: CASSQGQGMEETQYF.

V usage is TRBV7-3 and J usage is TRBJ2-7; no clear D gene. The CDR3 loop spans 14 amino acids. Trimming took 5 bases from V and 6 from J, leaving 17 bases between them. CDR1 is SGHTA, CDR2 FQGTGA, per germline. CDR3: CASSPSGSNSEQYF. For the CDR3, the DNA is TGTGCCAGCAGCCCATCAGGCTCCAACAGCGAGCAGTACTTC.

The genes are TRBV7-9 and TRBJ2-3, with D hard to call. V was cut by 1 base and J by 1 base, with 6 bases left in between. This CDR3 is 14 amino acids long. Per germline, CDR1 SEHNR and CDR2 FQNEAQ (reference sequence). This CDR3 reads CASSLVPRTDTQYF. The CDR3 region has the DNA TGTGCCAGCAGCTTAGTTCCTCGCACAGATACGCAGTATTTT.

The chain couples TRBV11-1 to TRBJ2-1; possibly TRBD2 for D (6 bases). From germline, CDR1 is SGHAT and CDR2 FQDESV (reference sequence). Trimming pared 1 base from V and 16 bases from J, leaving 17 bases between. CDR3 size: 13 residues. The CDR3 DNA is TGTGCCAGCAGCTTAGTGGCCCCGGGGGACGGTTTCTTC. This codes for CASSLVAPGDGFF.

The V gene is TRBV6-1, the J gene TRBJ2-7, with 7 bases aligning to TRBD2. The CDR3 is made up of 15 amino acids. J was trimmed by 3 bases and V by 2 bases; bases with no gene match: 7. CDR1 is MNHNS and CDR2 is SASEGT in the germline V gene. The CDR3 spells CASSEIAGELYEQYF. CDR3 DNA sequence: TGTGCCAGCAGTGAAATTGCGGGAGAACTCTACGAGCAGTACTTC.

This chain connects TRBV5-1 to TRBJ2-6; 12 bases fit TRBD2. The CDR3 consists of 19 residues. V trimming: 4 bases; J trimming: 0 bases; junction bases outside the gene matches: 8. Germline assignment: CDR1 SGHRS and CDR2 YFSETQ. The CDR3 region is CASSPGLAGSASGANVLTF. The CDR3 nucleotides read TGCGCCAGCAGCCCAGGACTAGCGGGATCTGCCTCTGGGGCCAACGTCCTGACTTTC.

The chain combines TRBV5-4 with TRBJ1-2, with a weak D call TRBD1 (5 bases). CDR1 SGHNT and CDR2 YYREEE come from the germline V gene (reference sequence). V lost 1 base and J lost 4, with 14 bases in between. There are 15 residues in the CDR3. CDR3 sequence reads: CASSLSSQGSYGYTF. CDR3 sequence (DNA): TGTGCCAGCAGCTTGTCCAGTCAGGGTAGCTATGGCTACACCTTC.

In nucleotides, the CDR3 is TGCGCCAGCAGCCCTGGACAGGGAAATGAAAAACTGTTTTTT. Its translation: CASSPGQGNEKLFF. V and J are TRBV5-1 and TRBJ1-4; 8 bases agree with TRBD1. The V segment lost 4 bases and the J segment 5 bases; nucleotides outside the gene matches: 4. CDR3 length: 14 amino acids. CDR1 and CDR2 (germline): SGHRS, YFSETQ.

The V and J genes are TRBV21-1 and TRBJ2-1; TRBD2 reflects the table's D call only, with no check against the DNA. TRBV21-1 is a documented pseudogene. The CDR3 spans 15 residues. The CDR3 sequence: CASSKTLAGDGEQFF. The CDR3, as DNA: TGTGCCAGCAGCAAAACCCTAGCGGGAGATGGTGAGCAGTTCTTC.

The chain is built from TRBV9 and TRBJ1-1; D unclear. The V gene's germline CDR1 is SGDLS and CDR2 YYNGEE. Trimming took 3 bases from V and 5 from J, leaving 11 bases between them. This CDR3 is built from 13 residues. CDR3 amino acids: CASSEVGRTEAFF. The CDR3, as DNA: TGTGCCAGCAGCGAGGTGGGCCGGACTGAAGCTTTCTTT.

The chain has TRBV2 and TRBJ2-2; tentative D call: TRBD1 (5 bases). Trimming took 7 bases from V and 0 from J, leaving 18 bases between them. CDR1 is SNHLY and CDR2 is FYNNEI in the germline V gene. This CDR3 has 17 amino acids. The CDR3 spells CASTSGLGRTNTGELFF. In DNA, the CDR3 is TGTGCCAGCACCTCAGGGTTGGGGCGGACGAACACCGGGGAGCTGTTTTTT.